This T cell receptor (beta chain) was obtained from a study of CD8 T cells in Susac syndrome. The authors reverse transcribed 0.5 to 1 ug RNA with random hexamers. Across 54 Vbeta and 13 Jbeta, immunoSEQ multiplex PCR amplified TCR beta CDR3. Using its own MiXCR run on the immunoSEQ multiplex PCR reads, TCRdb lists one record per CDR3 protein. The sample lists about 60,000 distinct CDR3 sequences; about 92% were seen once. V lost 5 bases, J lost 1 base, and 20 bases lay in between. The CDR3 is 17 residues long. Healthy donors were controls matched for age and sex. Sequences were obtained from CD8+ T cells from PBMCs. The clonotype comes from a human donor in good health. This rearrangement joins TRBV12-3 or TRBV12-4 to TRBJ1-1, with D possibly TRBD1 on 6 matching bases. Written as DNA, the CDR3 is TGTGCCAGCAGTGGGGGGGGCAGAGTTCGGTGGAACACTGAAGCTTTCTTT. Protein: CASSGGGRVRWNTEAFF.